This T cell receptor (beta chain) was recovered during a study of Graves' ophthalmopathy and Graves' hyperthyroidism. The CDR3 contains 12 residues. V shed 4 bases, J shed 8 bases, and the junction held 6 bases outside the gene matches. In germline, CDR1 is SQVTM, CDR2 ANQGSEA. Study-level findings and limits: Discriminating ophthalmopathy from stable hyperthyroidism, a 13-signature model attained a sensitivity of about 88% and a specificity of 80% to 82%. The model flagged ophthalmopathy progression at approximately 70% sensitivity and under 75% specificity. Appearing in blood as well were most expanded thyroid clonotypes above 0.001 frequency.

Eligible hyperthyroidism cases comprised new diagnoses of under 2 months' duration in individuals aged 18 to 65. TCR beta CDR3 regions were amplified from RNA transcripts. First-round RT-PCR with HTBI primers preceded a second-round multiplex PCR. TCRdb re-derived calls from the multiplex PCR reads in MiXCR, one entry per CDR3 protein. Of over a million distinct CDR3 sequences in the sample, about two fifths were seen once. Many counts were recorded for this clonotype. Its antigen is not identified. The chain has TRBV29-1 and TRBJ1-2, with 8 bases matching TRBD1. The specimen was peripheral blood or thyroid tissue (not recorded which). This clonotype was sampled from an adult man with Graves' hyperthyroidism. The CDR3 is CSVGDRTGGYTF. CDR3 nucleotides: TGCAGCGTTGGGGACAGGACGGGAGGCTACACCTTC.